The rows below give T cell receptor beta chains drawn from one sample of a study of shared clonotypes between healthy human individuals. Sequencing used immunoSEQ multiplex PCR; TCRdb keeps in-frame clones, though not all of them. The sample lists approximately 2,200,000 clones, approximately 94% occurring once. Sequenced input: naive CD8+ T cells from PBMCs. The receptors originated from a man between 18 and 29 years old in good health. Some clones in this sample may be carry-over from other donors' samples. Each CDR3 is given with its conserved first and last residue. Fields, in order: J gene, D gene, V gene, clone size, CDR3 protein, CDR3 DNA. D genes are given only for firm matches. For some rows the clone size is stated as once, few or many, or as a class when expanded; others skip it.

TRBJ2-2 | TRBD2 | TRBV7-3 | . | CASSPHPGLVPPNTGELFF | TGTGCCAGCAGTCCCCATCCGGGACTAGTCCCCCCGAACACCGGGGAGCTGTTTTTT
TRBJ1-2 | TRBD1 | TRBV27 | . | CASSDRGGYGYTF | TGTGCCAGCAGCGACAGGGGGGGTTATGGCTACACCTTC
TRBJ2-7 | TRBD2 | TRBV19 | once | CASSSLAGGTVDEQYF | TGTGCCAGTAGTTCACTCGCGGGGGGGACAGTGGACGAGCAGTACTTC
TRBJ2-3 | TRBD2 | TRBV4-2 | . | CASSWGASGRADTQYF | TGTGCCAGCAGCTGGGGGGCTAGCGGGAGGGCAGATACGCAGTATTTT
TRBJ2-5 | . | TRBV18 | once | CASSPRTLEETQYF | TGTGCCAGCTCACCACGGACGCTAGAAGAGACCCAGTACTTC
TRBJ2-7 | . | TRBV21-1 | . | CASSPPGQYYEQYF | TGTGCCAGCAGTCCTCCGGGACAGTACTACGAGCAGTACTTC
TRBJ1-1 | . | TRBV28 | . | CASSAWGTEAFF | TGTGCCAGCTCCGCCTGGGGTACTGAAGCTTTCTTT
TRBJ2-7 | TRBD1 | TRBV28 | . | CASSRRTGAYEQYF | TGTGCCAGCAGTCGACGGACAGGGGCCTACGAGCAGTACTTC
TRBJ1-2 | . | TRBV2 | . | CASSEGQVAAYGYTF | TGTGCCAGCAGTGAAGGGCAGGTAGCTGCTTATGGCTACACCTTC
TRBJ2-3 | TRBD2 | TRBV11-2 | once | CASSSLAGGGSTDTQYF | TGTGCCAGCAGCTCTTTAGCGGGAGGAGGGAGCACAGATACGCAGTATTTT
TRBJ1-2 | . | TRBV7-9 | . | CASSLGEIYGYTF | TGTGCCAGCAGCTTAGGGGAGATCTATGGCTACACCTTC
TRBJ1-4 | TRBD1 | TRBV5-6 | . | CASSQGVPNEKLFF | TGTGCCAGCAGCCAGGGGGTACCTAATGAAAAACTGTTTTTT
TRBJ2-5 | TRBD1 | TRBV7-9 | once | CASSLAGTGVETQYF | TGTGCCAGCAGCTTAGCGGGGACAGGGGTCGAGACCCAGTACTTC
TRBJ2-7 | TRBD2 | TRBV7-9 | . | CASSSGTSETDEQYF | TGTGCCAGCAGCTCCGGGACTAGCGAAACAGACGAGCAGTACTTC
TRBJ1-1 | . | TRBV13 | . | CASSFRVGDTEAFF | TGTGCCAGCAGCTTTAGGGTTGGGGATACTGAAGCTTTCTTT
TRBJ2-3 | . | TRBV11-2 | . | CASSLEMAGVYTDTQYF | TGTGCCAGCAGCTTAGAGATGGCAGGGGTCTACACAGATACGCAGTATTTT
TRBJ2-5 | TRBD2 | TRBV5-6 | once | CASSFRAGVGETQYF | TGTGCCAGCAGCTTCCGCGCGGGAGTCGGAGAGACCCAGTACTTC
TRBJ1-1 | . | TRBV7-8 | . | CASSLAPQGDTEAFF | TGTGCCAGCAGCTTAGCACCCCAGGGTGACACTGAAGCTTTCTTT
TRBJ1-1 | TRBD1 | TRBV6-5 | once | CASSQQGAQAFF | TGTGCCAGCAGTCAGCAGGGGGCCCAAGCTTTCTTT
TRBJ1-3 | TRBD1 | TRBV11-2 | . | CASSLEGQRLGNTIYF | TGTGCCAGCAGCTTAGAGGGACAGAGGTTGGGAAACACCATATATTTT
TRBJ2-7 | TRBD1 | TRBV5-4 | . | CASSSGQLQGARGEQYF | TGTGCCAGCAGCTCCGGTCAGCTACAGGGGGCGCGGGGTGAGCAGTACTTC
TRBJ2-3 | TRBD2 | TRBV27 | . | CASSLLAGVLDTQYF | TGTGCCAGCAGTTTACTAGCGGGAGTTTTAGATACGCAGTATTTT
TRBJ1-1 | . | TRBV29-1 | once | CSVSSFIIRTGTEAFF | TGCAGCGTTAGTTCGTTTATTATCCGGACGGGGACTGAAGCTTTCTTT
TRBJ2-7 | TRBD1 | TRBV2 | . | CASIGAGQGIPEQYF | TGTGCCAGCATCGGAGCCGGACAGGGTATTCCGGAGCAGTACTTC
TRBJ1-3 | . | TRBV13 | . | CASSLGYGAETSGNTIYF | TGTGCCAGCAGCTTAGGTTACGGAGCCGAGACCTCTGGAAACACCATATATTTT
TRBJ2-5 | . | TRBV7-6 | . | CASSFLGVPDPGKETQYF | TGTGCCAGCAGCTTCCTGGGGGTCCCGGACCCCGGTAAAGAGACCCAGTACTTC
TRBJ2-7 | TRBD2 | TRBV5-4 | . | CASSIGLAGGFGEQYF | TGTGCCAGCAGCATAGGACTAGCGGGAGGATTCGGCGAGCAGTACTTC
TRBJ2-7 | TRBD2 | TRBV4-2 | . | CASRGVSYEQYF | TGTGCCTCCCGGGGGGTTTCCTACGAGCAGTACTTC
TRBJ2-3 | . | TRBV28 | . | CASSPQGEGLADTQYF | TGTGCCAGCAGTCCCCAGGGGGAGGGCCTTGCAGATACGCAGTATTTT
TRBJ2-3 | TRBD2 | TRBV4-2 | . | CASSQDEVLAGWEDTQYF | TGTGCCAGCAGCCAAGATGAAGTACTAGCGGGATGGGAAGATACGCAGTATTTT
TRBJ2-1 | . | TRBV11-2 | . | CASSPRERTYNEQFF | TGTGCCAGCAGCCCCAGGGAGAGGACCTACAATGAGCAGTTCTTC
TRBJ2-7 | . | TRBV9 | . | CASSPLEENYEQYF | TGTGCCAGCAGCCCCCTTGAAGAGAACTACGAGCAGTACTTC
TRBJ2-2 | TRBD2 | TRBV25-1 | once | CASSESGLARNTGELFF | TGTGCCAGCAGTGAAAGTGGACTAGCCAGGAACACCGGGGAGCTGTTTTTT
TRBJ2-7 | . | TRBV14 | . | CASSRHRTPSYEQYF | TGTGCCAGCAGCCGACATAGGACACCGTCCTACGAGCAGTACTTC
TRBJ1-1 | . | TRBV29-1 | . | CSAWVYRETPEAFF | TGCAGCGCCTGGGTCTACAGAGAAACACCTGAAGCTTTCTTT
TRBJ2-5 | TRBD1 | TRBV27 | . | CASTRTGGQETQYF | TGTGCCAGCACAAGGACAGGGGGGCAAGAGACCCAGTACTTC
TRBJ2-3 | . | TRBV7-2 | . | CASSLVAAPPDTQYF | TGTGCCAGCAGCTTAGTGGCGGCCCCACCAGATACGCAGTATTTT
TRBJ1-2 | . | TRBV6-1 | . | CASSNNPRDGYGYTF | TGTGCCAGCAGTAATAACCCGCGGGACGGATATGGCTACACCTTC
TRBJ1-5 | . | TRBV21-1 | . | CASSKGTEDSNQPQHF | TGTGCCAGCAGCAAAGGGACAGAGGATAGCAATCAGCCCCAGCATTTT
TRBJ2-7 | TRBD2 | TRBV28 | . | CASALGGRVYEQYF | TGTGCCAGCGCCCTGGGCGGGAGGGTCTACGAGCAGTACTTC
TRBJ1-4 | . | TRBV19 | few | CASSMGELFF | TGTGCCAGTAGTATGGGAGAACTGTTTTTT
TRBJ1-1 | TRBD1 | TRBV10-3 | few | CAISPGTGVLDTEAFF | TGTGCCATCAGTCCCGGGACAGGGGTTTTGGACACTGAAGCTTTCTTT
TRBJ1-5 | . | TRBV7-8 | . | CASSLSPTGRFNQPQHF | TGTGCCAGCAGCTTAAGCCCCACCGGAAGGTTCAATCAGCCCCAGCATTTT
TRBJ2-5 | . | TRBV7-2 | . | CASSPYRLGETQYF | TGTGCCAGCAGCCCATACAGGCTAGGGGAGACCCAGTACTTC
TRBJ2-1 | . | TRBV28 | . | CASSFHSLASQFF | TGTGCCAGCAGTTTCCATAGCTTAGCCTCGCAGTTCTTC
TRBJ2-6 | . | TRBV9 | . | CASSASSGANVLTF | TGTGCCAGCAGCGCCAGCTCTGGGGCCAACGTCCTGACTTTC
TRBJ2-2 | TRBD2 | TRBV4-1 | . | CASSQEGQLAGGWKNTGELFF | TGCGCCAGCAGCCAAGAAGGGCAACTAGCGGGAGGGTGGAAGAACACCGGGGAGCTGTTTTTT
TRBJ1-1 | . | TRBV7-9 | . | CASSRPGPRTEAFF | TGTGCCAGCAGCCGACCCGGCCCCCGGACTGAAGCTTTCTTT
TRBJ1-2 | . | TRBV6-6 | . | CASTKDPNIWNGYTF | TGTGCCAGCACTAAGGACCCAAACATATGGAATGGCTACACCTTC
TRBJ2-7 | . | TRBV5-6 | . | CASSVRPGPYEQYF | TGTGCCAGCAGCGTTCGCCCGGGACCCTACGAGCAGTACTTC
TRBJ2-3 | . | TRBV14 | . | CASSHLDTQYF | TGTGCCAGCAGCCACCTAGATACGCAGTATTTT
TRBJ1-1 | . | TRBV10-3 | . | CAIMSGAEAFF | TGTGCCATCATGTCGGGGGCTGAAGCTTTCTTT
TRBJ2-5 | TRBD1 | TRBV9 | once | CASSRQGYGETQYF | TGTGCCAGCAGCAGACAGGGTTACGGAGAGACCCAGTACTTC
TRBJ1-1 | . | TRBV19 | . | CASSIDGGDTEAFF | TGTGCCAGTAGTATAGACGGGGGGGACACTGAAGCTTTCTTT
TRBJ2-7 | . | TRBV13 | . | CASSLEARAYEQYF | TGTGCCAGCAGCTTAGAGGCTCGCGCCTACGAGCAGTACTTC
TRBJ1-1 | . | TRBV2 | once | CASSEMGLNTEAFF | TGTGCCAGCAGTGAAATGGGGCTGAACACTGAAGCTTTCTTT
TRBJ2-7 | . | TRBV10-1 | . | CASSDGPRTSYEQYF | TGCGCCAGCAGTGACGGTCCCCGTACCTCCTACGAGCAGTACTTC